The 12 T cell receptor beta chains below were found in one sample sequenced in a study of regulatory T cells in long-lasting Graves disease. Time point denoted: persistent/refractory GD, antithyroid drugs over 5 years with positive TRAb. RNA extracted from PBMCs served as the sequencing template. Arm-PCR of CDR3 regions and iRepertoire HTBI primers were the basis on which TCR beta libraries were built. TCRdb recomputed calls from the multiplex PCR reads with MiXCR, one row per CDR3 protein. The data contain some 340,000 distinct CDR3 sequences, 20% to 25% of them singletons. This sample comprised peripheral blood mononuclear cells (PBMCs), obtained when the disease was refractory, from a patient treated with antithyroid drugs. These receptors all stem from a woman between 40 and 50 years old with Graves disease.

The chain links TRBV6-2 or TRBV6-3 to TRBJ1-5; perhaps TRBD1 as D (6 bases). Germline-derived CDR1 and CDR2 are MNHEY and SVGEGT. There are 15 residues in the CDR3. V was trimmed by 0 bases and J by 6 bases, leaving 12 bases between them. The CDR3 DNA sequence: TGTGCCAGCAGTTACTCCGGGGGGCGCGGTCAGCCCCAGCATTTT. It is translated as CASSYSGGRGQPQHF.

This CDR3 reads CSVGQGFGAEAFF. Here the CDR3 DNA reads TGCAGCGTTGGACAGGGGTTCGGCGCTGAAGCTTTCTTT. This chain joins TRBV29-1 and TRBJ1-1; 8 nucleotides align to TRBD1. The CDR3 has 13 residues. Trimming took 4 bases from V and 6 from J; bases not matched to a gene: 7. The germline CDR1 and CDR2 sequences are SQVTM and ANQGSEA.

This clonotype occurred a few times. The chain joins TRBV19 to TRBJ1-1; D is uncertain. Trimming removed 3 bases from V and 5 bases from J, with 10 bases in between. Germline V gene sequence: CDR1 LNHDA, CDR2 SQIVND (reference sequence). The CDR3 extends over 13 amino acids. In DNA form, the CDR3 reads TGTGCCAGTAGTATTTTCGGTAAAACTGAAGCTTTCTTT. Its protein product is CASSIFGKTEAFF.

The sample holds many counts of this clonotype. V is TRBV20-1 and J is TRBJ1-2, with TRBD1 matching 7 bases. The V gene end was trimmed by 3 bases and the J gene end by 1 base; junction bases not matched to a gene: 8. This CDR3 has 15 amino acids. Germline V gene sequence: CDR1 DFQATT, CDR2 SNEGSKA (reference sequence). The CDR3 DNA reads TGCAGTGCTAGCACCGGGACAGATTTTAACTATGGCTACACCTTC. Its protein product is CSASTGTDFNYGYTF.

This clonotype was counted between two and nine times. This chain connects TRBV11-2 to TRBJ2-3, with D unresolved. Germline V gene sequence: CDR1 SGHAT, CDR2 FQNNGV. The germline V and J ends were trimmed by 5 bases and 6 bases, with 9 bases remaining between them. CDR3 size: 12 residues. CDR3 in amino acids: CASSIVGDTQYF. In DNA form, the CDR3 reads TGTGCCAGCAGCATCGTCGGTGATACGCAGTATTTT.

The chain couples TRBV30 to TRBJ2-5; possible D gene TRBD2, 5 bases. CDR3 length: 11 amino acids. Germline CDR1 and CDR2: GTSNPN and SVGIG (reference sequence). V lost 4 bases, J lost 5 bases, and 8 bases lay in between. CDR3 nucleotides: TGTGCCTGGATGCCGGGGGAGACCCAGTACTTC. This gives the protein CAWMPGETQYF. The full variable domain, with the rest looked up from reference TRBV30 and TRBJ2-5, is SQTIHQWPATLVQPVGSPLSLECTVEGTSNPNLYWYRQAAGRGLQLLFYSVGIGQISSEVPQNLSASRPQDRQFILSSKKLLLSDSGFYLCAWMPGETQYFGPGTRLLVL.

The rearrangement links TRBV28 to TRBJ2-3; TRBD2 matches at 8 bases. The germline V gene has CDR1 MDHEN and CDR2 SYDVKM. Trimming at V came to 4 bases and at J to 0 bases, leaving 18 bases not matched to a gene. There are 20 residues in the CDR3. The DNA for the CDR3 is TGTGCCAGCAGTTCGAACGTGCGTGGCGGGAGGTCCTCTAGCACAGATACGCAGTATTTT. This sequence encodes CASSSNVRGGRSSSTDTQYF. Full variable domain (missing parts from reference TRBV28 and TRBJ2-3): DVKVTQSSRYLVKRTGEKVFLECVQDMDHENMFWYRQDPGLGLRLIYFSYDVKMKEKGDIPEGYSVSREKKERFSLILESASTNQTSMYLCASSSNVRGGRSSSTDTQYFGPGTRLTVL.

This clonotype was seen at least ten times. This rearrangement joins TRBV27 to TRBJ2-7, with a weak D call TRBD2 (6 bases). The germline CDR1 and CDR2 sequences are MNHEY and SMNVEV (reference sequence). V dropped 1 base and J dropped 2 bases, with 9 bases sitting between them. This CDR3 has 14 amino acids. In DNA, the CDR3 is TGTGCCAGCAGTTTATATCGGGAGCCCTACGAGCAGTACTTC. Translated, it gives CASSLYREPYEQYF.

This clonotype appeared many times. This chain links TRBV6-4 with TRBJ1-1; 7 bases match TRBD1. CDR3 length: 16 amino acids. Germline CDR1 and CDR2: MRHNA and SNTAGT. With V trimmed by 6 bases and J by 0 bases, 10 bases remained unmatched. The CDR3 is CASSVNTGVMNTEAFF. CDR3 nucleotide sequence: TGTGCCAGCAGCGTCAACACAGGGGTAATGAACACTGAAGCTTTCTTT.

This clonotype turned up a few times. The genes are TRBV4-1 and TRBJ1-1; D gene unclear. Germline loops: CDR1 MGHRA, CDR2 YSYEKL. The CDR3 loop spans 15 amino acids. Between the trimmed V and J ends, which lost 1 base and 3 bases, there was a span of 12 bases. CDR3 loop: CASSQVGRMDTEAFF. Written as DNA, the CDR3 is TGCGCCAGCAGCCAAGTGGGCAGGATGGACACTGAAGCTTTCTTT.

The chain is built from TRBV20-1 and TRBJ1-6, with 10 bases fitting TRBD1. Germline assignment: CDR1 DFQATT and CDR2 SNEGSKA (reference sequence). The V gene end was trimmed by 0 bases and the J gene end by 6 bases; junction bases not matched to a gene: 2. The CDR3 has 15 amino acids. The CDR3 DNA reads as TGCAGTGCTAGAGAGACAGGGGGCGGTAATTCACCCCTCCACTTT. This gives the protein CSARETGGGNSPLHF.

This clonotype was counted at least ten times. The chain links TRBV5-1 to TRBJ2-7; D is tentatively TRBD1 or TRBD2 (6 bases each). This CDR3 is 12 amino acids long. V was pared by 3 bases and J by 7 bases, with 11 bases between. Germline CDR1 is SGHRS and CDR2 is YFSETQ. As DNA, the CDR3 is TGCGCCAGCAGCTGGGGGGACACTGAGCAGTACTTC. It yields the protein CASSWGDTEQYF.